The rows below give T cell receptor beta chains drawn from one sample of a study of monozygotic twins with inflammatory bowel disease. Following a re-call of the 5' RACE reads, TCRdb has one entry per CDR3 protein and lacks DNA. Its listing shows approximately 200,000 distinct CDR3 sequences. Sequences were obtained from blood. These receptors were collected from a human donor with ulcerative colitis or Crohn's disease, or a healthy co-twin of an affected twin (not recorded which). Each CDR3 is given with its conserved first and last residue.

j_gene	v_gene	CDR3aa
TRBJ1-5	TRBV6-5	CASRPNQPQHF
TRBJ1-1	TRBV7-2	CASSLRRTGTEAFF
TRBJ1-5	TRBV6-1	CASTERWDQPQHF
TRBJ1-6	TRBV7-3	CASSTFPGGSLHF
TRBJ2-5	TRBV3-1	CASSQESRGGETQYF
TRBJ2-3	TRBV7-9	CASSSADRDRDTQYF
TRBJ1-1	TRBV5-1	CASRSGNTEAFF
TRBJ2-5	TRBV7-2	CASSTRGGQETQYF
TRBJ1-1	TRBV6-1	CASSEVPGQGRAFF
TRBJ1-2	TRBV5-1	CASSSRQENYGYTF
TRBJ2-1	TRBV27	CASSPSGDNEQFF
TRBJ2-3	TRBV5-1	CASSLIAGATDTQYF
TRBJ2-1	TRBV5-1	CASSHGGSWTTNEQFF
TRBJ1-5	TRBV20-1	CSARDREPTDQPQHF
TRBJ2-5	TRBV5-1	CASSKLPQETQYF
TRBJ1-1	TRBV7-9	CASSIQGTLNTEAFF
TRBJ2-5	TRBV5-1	CASSSPGSGGQETQYF
TRBJ1-1	TRBV12-3/TRBV12-4	CASSLWPGEDEAFF
TRBJ2-3	TRBV7-6	CASGSQGTDTQYF
TRBJ2-7	TRBV5-1	CASSYVGQGNEQYF
TRBJ1-2	TRBV3-1	CASSQGNGYTF
TRBJ2-1	TRBV7-3	CASSLSHNNEQFF
TRBJ2-2	TRBV5-1	CASSFQGGTGELFF
TRBJ2-3	TRBV7-9	CASSFRTGDTQYF
TRBJ2-7	TRBV19	CASSIPGPYEQYF
TRBJ2-1	TRBV12-3/TRBV12-4	CASSRTVGAAYNEQFF
TRBJ1-6	TRBV12-3/TRBV12-4	CASRGSANNSPLHF
TRBJ1-6	TRBV5-6	CASSWDRGDSPLHF
TRBJ1-1	TRBV5-1	CASSSGLNRLNTDAFF
TRBJ1-3	TRBV10-3	CAISETRTGGDGNTIYF
TRBJ2-5	TRBV19	CASSINRKETQYF
TRBJ2-1	TRBV11-1	CASSLARSAGDEQFF
TRBJ1-1	TRBV12-3/TRBV12-4	CASSFRNSMNTEAFF
TRBJ1-5	TRBV10-3	CAISGSGGEGQPQHF
TRBJ2-1	TRBV2	CASCRLDYNEQFF
TRBJ2-1	TRBV20-1	CSASPSGGAKNEQFF
TRBJ2-7	TRBV29-1	CSVEGAGEQYF
TRBJ1-6	TRBV6-5	CASSSSGTGGITLHF
TRBJ1-2	TRBV5-1	CASSWTTGGNYGYTF
TRBJ1-2	TRBV2	CASSESRVGYTF
TRBJ1-4	TRBV2	CASRAGTGGEKLFF
TRBJ1-1	TRBV19	CASIRRGRGEAFF
TRBJ1-1	TRBV5-1	CASSPLTRGSGTEAFF
TRBJ1-2	TRBV12-3/TRBV12-4	CASSPAARVHGYTF
TRBJ2-5	TRBV20-1	CSAATEETQYF
TRBJ1-5	TRBV20-1	CSASRADSNQPQHF
TRBJ2-1	TRBV5-1	CASSYSSGGDSYNEQFF
TRBJ2-7	TRBV2	CASSVEVGTLEQYF
TRBJ2-7	TRBV5-1	CASSLWALTDEQYF
TRBJ2-2	TRBV20-1	CSAVGQGHTGELFF
TRBJ1-1	TRBV29-1	CSVERRLNTEAFF